A selection of T cell receptor beta chains follows, all from one sample in a study of shared clonotypes between healthy human individuals. Produced via immunoSEQ multiplex PCR; TCRdb's table is partial and in-frame only. The sample carries fewer than 400,000 clones, roughly 70% recorded once. Input material: memory CD4+ T cells sorted from blood. Receptor source: a man aged 30 to 39 in good health. The CDR3 runs from the conserved cysteine through the conserved F or W. Each record gives: J gene, D gene, clone size, V gene, CDR3 protein, CDR3 DNA. D genes are given only for firm matches. A row's size may be missing; if present it is once, few, many or a size class.

TRBJ2-7 TRBD1 . TRBV30 CAWTRGTGAYEQYF TGTGCCTGGACCCGCGGGACAGGGGCCTACGAGCAGTACTTC
TRBJ2-5 . . TRBV30 CAWSVLIAVQETQYF TGTGCCTGGAGTGTATTGATAGCGGTACAAGAGACCCAGTACTTC
TRBJ2-3 . . TRBV5-1 CASSKTPNRQVTDTQYF TGCGCCAGCAGCAAAACACCGAACCGACAGGTGACAGATACGCAGTATTTT
TRBJ2-1 . . TRBV7-9 CASSLMELDNEQFF TGTGCCAGCAGCTTAATGGAGCTGGACAATGAGCAGTTCTTC
TRBJ2-5 . once TRBV5-4 CASSLAGNHQETQYF TGTGCCAGCAGCTTGGCCGGGAACCACCAAGAGACCCAGTACTTC
TRBJ2-6 . . TRBV11-2 CASSLGPGPAGANVLTF TGTGCCAGCAGCTTAGGGCCAGGGCCGGCTGGGGCCAACGTCCTGACTTTC
TRBJ2-2 . . TRBV18 CASSPPSEPGELFF TGTGCCAGCTCACCACCGTCCGAACCCGGGGAGCTGTTTTTT
TRBJ2-7 TRBD2 . TRBV7-9 CASSLALAGEQYF TGTGCCAGCAGCTTAGCACTAGCGGGCGAGCAGTACTTC
TRBJ1-3 TRBD1 . TRBV5-6 CASSPLDRAGNTIYF TGTGCCAGCAGCCCACTGGACAGGGCTGGAAACACCATATATTTT
TRBJ2-1 . . TRBV27 CASNTPGRYNEQFF TGTGCCAGCAACACCCCGGGCAGATACAATGAGCAGTTCTTC
TRBJ2-3 . . TRBV18 CASSPSGRDTQYF TGTGCCAGCTCACCTTCAGGGCGAGATACGCAGTATTTT
TRBJ2-5 . once TRBV18 CASSPQGGGMTETQYF TGTGCCAGCTCACCCCAAGGTGGGGGGATGACGGAGACCCAGTACTTC
TRBJ2-2 . . TRBV18 CASSLMDVAGRNTGELFF TGTGCCAGCTCATTAATGGATGTGGCCGGGAGGAACACCGGGGAGCTGTTTTTT
TRBJ1-5 . . TRBV28 CASSSPAQPQHF TGTGCCAGCAGTTCCCCCGCGCAGCCCCAGCATTTT
TRBJ1-2 TRBD1 once TRBV28 CASSGQGANYGYTF TGTGCCAGCAGTGGACAGGGGGCTAACTATGGCTACACCTTC
TRBJ1-4 . . TRBV28 CASSLRTAKYEKLFF TGTGCCAGCAGTTTGAGGACAGCCAAGTATGAAAAACTGTTTTTT
TRBJ2-3 . . TRBV29-1 CSVDDTQYF TGCAGCGTTGATGATACGCAGTATTTT
TRBJ2-3 TRBD1 few TRBV5-1 CASSSPGRGINTDTQYF TGCGCCAGCAGCTCACCGGGCAGGGGGATTAACACAGATACGCAGTATTTT
TRBJ2-7 TRBD1 . TRBV4-1 CASSQIDRGRRGQYF TGCGCCAGCAGCCAGATAGACAGGGGGCGACGCGGGCAGTACTTC
TRBJ2-1 . . TRBV7-8 CASSLGSWWGQGTVNEQFF TGTGCCAGCAGCTTAGGTAGTTGGTGGGGACAAGGCACCGTCAATGAGCAGTTCTTC
TRBJ2-1 . few TRBV4-1 CASSQDRNPGSSYNEQFF TGCGCCAGCAGCCAAGATAGGAATCCCGGGAGCTCCTACAATGAGCAGTTCTTC
TRBJ1-2 . . TRBV19 CASSGTSPVRYGYTF TGTGCCAGTAGTGGAACAAGTCCTGTTCGCTATGGCTACACCTTC
TRBJ1-1 . . TRBV4-3 CASSQEPRANTEAFF TGCGCCAGCAGCCAAGAGCCCAGGGCGAACACTGAAGCTTTCTTT
TRBJ1-2 . . TRBV7-2 CASSTKAGRGYTF TGTGCCAGCAGTACGAAGGCAGGGAGGGGCTACACCTTC
TRBJ1-3 TRBD1 . TRBV19 CASSPRDSSGNTIYF TGTGCCAGTAGTCCAAGGGACAGCTCTGGAAACACCATATATTTT
TRBJ1-1 TRBD1 . TRBV7-4 CASSQRTRDRVSRAEAFF TGCGCCAGCAGCCAACGTACACGGGACAGGGTAAGTAGGGCTGAAGCTTTCTTT